Presented here are 32 T cell receptor beta chains from one specimen sequenced in a study of long-term antiretroviral therapy in people with HIV. An immunoSEQ assay, version v3.0, was performed at survey level. TCRdb's table, derived via immunoSEQ multiplex PCR, lists solely in-frame clones and lacks some. This sample has some 40,000 clones, with about 95% found just once. Here the sequenced sample was unsorted PBMCs, taken 9.2 years after starting antiretroviral therapy. Receptor source: a man aged 25-45 years with HIV.

V and J are TRBV6-5 and TRBJ1-5; D perhaps matches TRBD1 (6 bases). This CDR3 comprises 15 residues. CDR1 and CDR2 from the germline V gene are MNHEY and SVGAGI. V was trimmed by 3 bases and J by 1 base, leaving 10 bases between them. The CDR3 here is CASSYTQGSNQPQHF. The CDR3, as DNA: TGTGCCAGCAGTTATACCCAGGGGAGCAATCAGCCCCAGCATTTT.

This rearrangement joins TRBV19 to TRBJ1-1; the D is unclear. CDR1 is LNHDA and CDR2 is SQIVND in the germline V gene (reference sequence). V was cut by 4 bases and J by 1 base, with 13 bases left in between. CDR3 length: 15 residues. CDR3 loop: CASSTLGVRNTEAFF. CDR3 in DNA: TGTGCCAGTAGTACCCTCGGGGTTCGGAACACTGAAGCTTTCTTT. The full variable domain, in which reference TRBV19 and TRBJ1-1 provide the parts outside the CDR3, is DGGITQSPKYLFRKEGQNVTLSCEQNLNHDAMYWYRQDPGQGLRLIYYSQIVNDFQKGDIAEGYSVSREKKESFPLTVTSAQKNPTAFYLCASSTLGVRNTEAFFGQGTRLTVV.

This chain connects TRBV5-4 to TRBJ2-1; D remains unclear. With 1 base removed from V and 8 bases from J, the gap between germline ends came to 10 bases. This CDR3 contains 13 residues. Germline V lookup: CDR1 SGHNT, CDR2 YYREEE (reference sequence). CDR3 protein: CASSLPRDYEQFF. CDR3 nucleotides: TGTGCCAGCAGCTTGCCGAGAGATTATGAGCAGTTCTTC.

This chain connects TRBV5-1 to TRBJ1-5, with D possibly TRBD1 on 6 matching bases. Trimming took 2 bases from V and 0 from J, leaving 18 bases between them. Per germline, CDR1 SGHRS and CDR2 YFSETQ. This CDR3 spans 18 amino acids. In nucleotides, the CDR3 is TGCGCCAGCAGCTTAGGGACAAACCTGGGATTTAGCAATCAGCCCCAGCATTTT. Protein sequence: CASSLGTNLGFSNQPQHF.

This clone was picked up one time. The chain carries TRBV15 and TRBJ1-5; D is ambiguous. Deletions cut 6 bases from V and 0 bases from J, with 9 bases between. The CDR3 spans 14 residues. Per the germline V gene, CDR1 is LNHNV and CDR2 is YYDKDF (reference sequence). CDR3 protein: CATSTQYSNQPQHF. The CDR3 DNA follows: TGTGCCACCAGTACGCAGTATAGCAATCAGCCCCAGCATTTT.

This chain joins TRBV5-1 and TRBJ2-3; D not certain. This CDR3 is built from 13 residues. Germline assignment: CDR1 SGHRS and CDR2 YFSETQ. Between the trimmed V and J ends, which lost 2 bases and 5 bases, there was a span of 9 bases. CDR3 loop: CASSFAPGDTQYF. DNA for the CDR3: TGCGCCAGCAGCTTTGCTCCAGGAGATACGCAGTATTTT.

V gene TRBV4-1 combines with J gene TRBJ2-7; 8 bases are shared with TRBD1. Germline-derived CDR1 and CDR2 are MGHRA and YSYEKL. The CDR3 runs to 19 residues. V dropped 0 bases and J dropped 6; count of bases not matched to a gene: 19. This chain's CDR3 is CASSQDRDRGAPSIREQYV. As DNA, the CDR3 is TGCGCCAGCAGCCAAGACCGAGACAGGGGAGCCCCTTCCATCCGCGAGCAGTACGTC.

The CDR3 loop reads CASSEASRGLREWYQETQYF. DNA for the CDR3: TGTGCCAGCAGTGAAGCGTCCAGGGGGCTTAGGGAATGGTACCAAGAGACCCAGTACTTC. V is TRBV6-1 and J is TRBJ2-5, with 8 nucleotides matching TRBD1. CDR3 length: 20 amino acids. The junction had 15 bases not matched to a gene; V was cut back by 0 bases and J by 0 bases. Germline assignment: CDR1 MNHNS and CDR2 SASEGT.

The gene calls are TRBV6-1 and TRBJ2-1; the match to TRBD2 covers 8 bases. The CDR3 is 13 residues long. Germline lookup yields CDR1 MNHNS and CDR2 SASEGT. The trim removed 8 bases at V and 6 bases at J, leaving 6 bases unmatched. The CDR3 DNA reads TGTGCCAGCCAGAAGCGGGAGTCCAATGAGCAGTTCTTC. It specifies CASQKRESNEQFF.

The chain employs TRBV7-9 and TRBJ1-1, with TRBD1 as a possible D gene (5 bases). V lost 7 bases to trimming and J lost 3 bases, with 21 bases between them. Germline V gene sequence: CDR1 SEHNR, CDR2 FQNEAQ (reference sequence). CDR3 size: 16 residues. The CDR3 sequence is CASTPSFLPGDTEAFF. CDR3 coding DNA: TGTGCCAGCACCCCCTCGTTCCTACCGGGGGACACTGAAGCTTTCTTT.

The chain recombines TRBV2 with TRBJ1-2; D uncertain. The CDR3 has 13 amino acids. The germline gives CDR1 SNHLY, CDR2 FYNNEI. V lost 8 bases to trimming and J lost 6 bases, with 16 bases between them. CDR3 amino acids: CASRPSLWDGYTF. CDR3 nucleotide sequence: TGTGCCAGCCGCCCCTCCCTGTGGGATGGCTACACCTTC.

V and J are TRBV2 and TRBJ2-5; the D is unclear. CDR1 is SNHLY, CDR2 FYNNEI, per germline. Trimming shortened V by 3 bases and J by 6 bases, and 11 bases separated the two germline ends. This CDR3 has 13 residues. The CDR3 loop is CASSDGIAKTQYF. DNA of the CDR3: TGTGCCAGCAGTGATGGTATTGCGAAGACCCAGTACTTC.

The CDR3 nucleotides are TGCGCCACCACCCGTGGGACAGGAGGGACCGGGGAGCTGTTTTTT. It codes for CATTRGTGGTGELFF. The V gene is TRBV5-1, the J gene TRBJ2-2, with 8 positions matching TRBD1. The CDR3 spans 15 residues. The germline CDR1 and CDR2 sequences are SGHRS and YFSETQ. Trimming at V came to 9 bases and at J to 5 bases, leaving 12 bases not matched to a gene. The full variable domain, its missing parts supplied by reference TRBV5-1 and TRBJ2-2, is KAGVTQTPRYLIKTRGQQVTLSCSPISGHRSVSWYQQTPGQGLQFLFEYFSETQRNKGNFPGRFSGRQFSNSRSEMNVSTLELGDSALYLCATTRGTGGTGELFFGEGSRLTVL.

V and J are TRBV6-5 and TRBJ2-7; D call uncertain. V shed 6 bases and J shed 0 bases, with 15 bases lying between them. The germline CDR1 and CDR2 sequences are MNHEY and SVGAGI. The CDR3 spans 15 residues. The CDR3 protein is CASRFLPGSSYEQYF. The DNA of the CDR3 is TGTGCCAGCAGATTTCTTCCAGGAAGCTCCTACGAGCAGTACTTC.

This sequence joins TRBV7-6 and TRBJ2-1; 8 bases match TRBD2. The junction had 4 bases not matched to a gene; V was cut back by 4 bases and J by 2 bases. This CDR3 is 15 amino acids long. CDR1 is SGHVS and CDR2 is FNYEAQ in the germline V gene. CDR3: CASSSSGGPYNEQFF. The CDR3 DNA reads TGTGCCAGCAGCTCAAGCGGGGGCCCCTACAATGAGCAGTTCTTC.

The rearrangement links TRBV2 to TRBJ1-1; tentative D call: TRBD1 (5 bases). The CDR3 sequence is 17 residues long. Trimming cost V 4 bases and J 1 base, with 19 bases left between them. Germline V lookup: CDR1 SNHLY, CDR2 FYNNEI. The DNA for the CDR3 is TGTGCCAGCAGTGCCCGGGCAGGGCCCGGCAGGAACACTGAAGCTTTCTTT. Amino acids: CASSARAGPGRNTEAFF.

The genes are TRBV6-4 and TRBJ2-1, with 10 bases aligning to TRBD2. The V gene end was trimmed by 5 bases and the J gene end by 5 bases; junction bases not matched to a gene: 6. The CDR3 is made up of 15 amino acids. Germline V lookup: CDR1 MRHNA, CDR2 SNTAGT. CDR3 DNA: TGTGCCAGCAGTAAGAGCGGGGGGGCCGACAATGAGCAGTTCTTC. Amino acid sequence: CASSKSGGADNEQFF.

The rearrangement links TRBV19 to TRBJ1-2; D uncertain. From germline, CDR1 is LNHDA and CDR2 SQIVND (reference sequence). This CDR3 is built from 14 residues. The V end was cut by 5 bases, the J end by 4 bases, with 14 bases between. DNA of the CDR3: TGTGCCAGTAGTGACGCGGTCAGGACCTATGGCTACACCTTC. It is translated as CASSDAVRTYGYTF. Looking up the rest from reference TRBV19 and TRBJ1-2 gives the full variable domain: DGGITQSPKYLFRKEGQNVTLSCEQNLNHDAMYWYRQDPGQGLRLIYYSQIVNDFQKGDIAEGYSVSREKKESFPLTVTSAQKNPTAFYLCASSDAVRTYGYTFGSGTRLTVV.

As to this clone: Germline is not matched at one junction end, which may reflect a read error. The J gene is TRBJ1-2, the V gene TRBV2; no reliable D call. Germline lookup yields CDR1 SNHLY and CDR2 FYNNEI. The CDR3 totals 13 residues. The chain's CDR3 is CASSDEGLTFPSF. The CDR3 DNA follows: TGTGCCAGCAGTGATGAGGGTCTCACCTTTCCGAGTTTC.

The gene calls are TRBV15 and TRBJ2-1; a weak D match, TRBD1 (5 bases). With 3 bases removed from V and 6 bases from J, the gap between germline ends came to 15 bases. The CDR3 extends over 15 amino acids. Germline loops: CDR1 LNHNV, CDR2 YYDKDF (reference sequence). For the CDR3, the DNA is TGTGCCACCAGCAGCCGTCGGGCAGGGATCAATGAGCAGTTCTTC. Its translation: CATSSRRAGINEQFF.

In this sample, this clone turned up a few times. V is TRBV5-4 and J is TRBJ1-2, with D possibly being TRBD1 (5 bases). This CDR3 has 14 amino acids. V lost 3 bases and J 3 bases, leaving 12 bases between the germline ends. From germline, CDR1 is SGHNT and CDR2 YYREEE (reference sequence). In nucleotides, the CDR3 is TGTGCCAGCAGCTCCTCCCGGGGGGACTATGGCTACACCTTC. Translating gives CASSSSRGDYGYTF. The whole variable domain, remainder taken from reference TRBV5-4 and TRBJ1-2, is ETGVTQSPTHLIKTRGQQVTLRCSSQSGHNTVSWYQQALGQGPQFIFQYYREEENGRGNFPPRFSGLQFPNYSSELNVNALELDDSALYLCASSSSRGDYGYTFGSGTRLTVV.

This clone was picked up a small number of times. The chain is built from TRBV5-4 and TRBJ2-5; 10 nucleotides match TRBD1. The germline CDR1 and CDR2 sequences are SGHNT and YYREEE (reference sequence). With 4 bases clipped from V and 5 bases from J, the junction kept 8 bases outside the gene matches. The CDR3 totals 15 residues. The CDR3 region has the DNA TGTGCCAGCAGCCGACAGGGGGCGAATTGGGAGACCCAGTACTTC. This encodes CASSRQGANWETQYF.

In its sample, this clone was seen a few times. The CDR3 DNA follows: TGCGCCAGCAGCCAAGCCCCCGGGACTACACTGTTCTTC. Protein product: CASSQAPGTTLFF. The chain carries TRBV4-1 and TRBJ2-1; 7 nucleotides agree with TRBD2. The germline V gene has CDR1 MGHRA and CDR2 YSYEKL. V shed 1 base and J 15 bases; nucleotides not matched to a gene: 9. This CDR3 is 13 amino acids long.

The genes are TRBV10-2 and TRBJ2-1, with 12 bases that match TRBD2. Germline V lookup: CDR1 WSHSY, CDR2 SAAADI. J was trimmed by 14 bases and V by 2 bases; bases with no gene match: 4. The CDR3 is 13 amino acids. CDR3 DNA sequence: TGCGCCAGCAGTGAGGGACTAGCGGGGTTTGAGTTCTTC. Protein sequence: CASSEGLAGFEFF.

The chain has TRBV6-1 and TRBJ1-2; unclear D gene. The CDR3 consists of 13 residues. Between the trimmed V and J ends, which lost 3 bases and 3 bases, there was a span of 8 bases. Germline values: CDR1 MNHNS, CDR2 SASEGT. For the CDR3, the DNA is TGTGCCAGCAGTGATCGGGAACACTATGGCTACACCTTC. This translates into CASSDREHYGYTF.

This chain's CDR3 is CASGTGALSDYGYTF. CDR3 coding DNA: TGTGCCAGCGGGACAGGGGCCCTCTCTGACTATGGCTACACCTTC. This chain connects TRBV19 to TRBJ1-2, with TRBD1 matching 10 bases. V gave up 9 bases and J gave up 3 bases; unmatched junction bases: 10. The CDR3 totals 15 residues. Germline CDR1 is LNHDA and CDR2 is SQIVND (reference sequence).

V usage is TRBV18 and J usage is TRBJ1-1; D might be TRBD1 (5 bases). V was trimmed by 5 bases and J by 5 bases, leaving 9 bases between them. CDR1 is KGHSH, CDR2 LQKENI, per germline. CDR3 length equals 12 residues. CDR3 DNA: TGTGCCAGCTCAGGGACGGGGACTGAAGCTTTCTTT. Residues: CASSGTGTEAFF.

V and J are TRBV6-6 and TRBJ1-5; D is undetermined. Trimming took 0 bases from V and 5 from J, leaving 11 bases between them. The CDR3 runs to 15 residues. The V gene's germline CDR1 is MNHNY and CDR2 SVGAGI (reference sequence). DNA for the CDR3: TGTGCCAGCAGTTACTCGAGTCCCGCGGATCAGCCCCAGCATTTT. Encoded protein: CASSYSSPADQPQHF.

The chain has TRBV5-1 and TRBJ2-7; 7 nucleotides align to TRBD1. The junction had 12 bases not matched to a gene; V was cut back by 3 bases and J by 3 bases. The CDR3 is made up of 16 amino acids. The germline CDR1 and CDR2 sequences are SGHRS and YFSETQ. The CDR3: CASSYQGTERDYEQYF. The CDR3 bases are TGCGCCAGCAGCTACCAAGGGACAGAGCGCGACTACGAGCAGTACTTC.

The chain uses TRBV5-5 and TRBJ1-4, with a tentative D call TRBD1 (5 bases). CDR1 is SGHKS and CDR2 is YYEKEE in the germline V gene (reference sequence). The V gene lost 1 base and the J gene lost 6 bases, with 10 bases spanning the gap. The CDR3 spans 14 residues. The CDR3 is CASSLIGGDEKLFF. CDR3 sequence (DNA): TGTGCCAGCAGCTTGATTGGGGGGGATGAAAAACTGTTTTTT.

This clone was found once. The J gene is TRBJ2-5, the V gene TRBV6-4; 7 bases align to TRBD1. The CDR3 sequence is 13 residues long. Trimming at V came to 5 bases and at J to 5 bases, leaving 5 bases not matched to a gene. Germline-derived CDR1 and CDR2 are MRHNA and SNTAGT. The CDR3 protein is CASSPTGLETQYF. The CDR3 nucleotides read TGTGCCAGCAGTCCGACAGGGCTTGAGACCCAGTACTTC.

This clone was recorded only once. The gene calls are TRBV6-1 and TRBJ1-6; TRBD1 matches 7 bases. Trimming cost V 3 bases and J 2 bases; bases outside gene matches: 7. This CDR3 spans 17 amino acids. Germline loops: CDR1 MNHNS, CDR2 SASEGT. CDR3 in DNA: TGTGCCAGCAGTGATTGGGACAGCCCAACCTATAATTCACCCCTCCACTTT. Encoded protein: CASSDWDSPTYNSPLHF.